This TCR beta chain originates from a study of somatic mutations in cytotoxic T cells in rheumatoid arthritis (dated by TCRdb to between 2016 and 2019). At the level of the whole study: Peripheral blood (around 28 ml EDTA) was collected from patients immediately after diagnosis and before any treatment began. Some T-cell populations stained with V beta antibodies were sorted by flow on a FACSAria II or Sony SH800 to nearly 100% purity, with sorted V beta1+ cells additionally subjected to TCRB sequencing. In newly diagnosed rheumatoid arthritis without treatment, the study examined if expanded CD8+ T-cell clones harbor somatic mutations, relying on TCRB deep sequencing to characterize clonality. For 60 or so rheumatoid arthritis patients and 20 healthy controls, TCRB deep sequencing was carried out. The median ages of the patient and control groups were essentially identical. Beyond this particular receptor, the publication reports: Healthy controls showed no age-related increase in CD8+ clonality, whereas patients did (Spearman r ≈ 0.5). CD8+ T-cell clonality in rheumatoid arthritis patients was not significantly different from that in age-matched healthy controls. The largest CD8+ clone made up more than 20% of CD8+ cells in about an eighth of the 65 patients, and blood and synovial fluid shared several identical CD8+ TCRB sequences. Viral specificity could not be ruled out by absence from virus-specific databases, and the antigen targets of the expanded CD8+ clones remained unknown. The slight TRBV07 underrepresentation in patients was not adjusted for multiple comparisons.

Details on this clone: There is no known antigen for this receptor. Per-base qualities were not stored, and no clone one base away is much larger.

Positive magnetic bead selection on an AutoMACS was used to isolate CD4+ and CD8+ cells, with flow cytometry used to check purity. Initial screening for clonal expansions relied on flow cytometry with a TCR V beta antibody panel, after which sorted CD8+ fractions underwent TCRB deep sequencing for characterization. Isolation of peripheral blood mononuclear cells was done through Ficoll-Paque PLUS density gradient separation. DNA was extracted from CD4-enriched, CD8-enriched or PBMC samples with Nucleospin Tissue or Tissue XS kits and quantified with a Qubit 2.0 fluorometer. From a lookup of the germline V gene, CDR1 and CDR2 are KGHSH and LQKENI. Including the terminal cysteine and phenylalanine, the CDR3 comprises 14 residues. CDR3 DNA only is kept here, 42 bases in frame from base 1. V is pared back by 3 bases and J by 10 bases, with 16 bases lying between the germline termini. The immunoSEQ assay was applied to genomic DNA for TCRB CDR3 sequencing. Concerning the study's data processing: Published virus-specific TCRB sequences were compared with patient CD8+ clones larger than 1%, and only a few matches were found. Analyses were restricted to productive TCRB rearrangements. A clone was defined by a unique TCRB CDR3 sequence, and clonality was computed as a productive clonality index based on Shannon entropy. To calculate repertoire overlap between two samples, the template counts of each clone were considered relative to each sample's total templates. A correlation with a Spearman r of roughly 0.66 was found between V-gene usage by flow cytometry and V-gene usage by TCRB sequencing. This immuneACCESS table, as held by TCRdb, lists in-frame sequences with V and J called but not all clones. Of the missing ones, under half trace to an unresolved V gene in checked studies; the others have no known cause. The DNA gave D and trimming, while V, J and clone size come from that table. For this sample the table gives about 20,000 clones, of which 75% to 90% were detected only once. Together, the top ten hold under 8% of the sample.

This TCR was sampled from a woman between 35 and 50 years old with rheumatoid arthritis. The sequence is built from TRBV18 and TRBJ1-5; a tentative D call is TRBD1 (6 bases match). The specimen sequenced was CD8+ T cells sorted from blood. The CDR3 protein is CASSPQQGMGPQHF. The sequenced DNA is TGTGCCAGCTCACCCCAACAGGGAATGGGTCCCCAGCATTTT.